What follows are 6 T cell receptor beta chains derived from one specimen sequenced in a study of blood T cell repertoires in COVID-19. Only in-frame clones appear in the TCRdb table, and some are missing; sequencing was by immunoSEQ multiplex PCR. This sample carries some 190,000 clones, roughly 82% of them seen once, and the ten largest clones take around 8%. Sequenced input: peripheral blood. These receptor sequences come from an older woman with COVID-19, enrolled during active disease.

Comments on this clone: This may come from a read error, since a much larger clone is one base off. The chain uses TRBV3-1 (or the pseudogene TRBV3-2) and TRBJ2-2; D perhaps matches TRBD1 (6 bases). The length of the CDR3 is 15 residues. Germline assignment: CDR1 LGHDT and CDR2 YNNKEL (reference sequence). Trimming shortened V by 4 bases and J by 0 bases, and 9 bases separated the two germline ends. Here the CDR3 DNA reads TGTGCCAGCAGCCGACAGGTCGCGAACACCGGGGAGCTGTTTTTT. Its translation is CASSRQVANTGELFF.

This clone occurred a few times. This chain uses TRBV6-6 with TRBJ2-2; 7 bases are shared with TRBD2. The ends lost 7 bases at V and 6 bases at J; junction bases unmatched: 11. The CDR3 length is 15 residues. Germline CDR1 and CDR2: MNHNY and SVGAGI (reference sequence). CDR3 coding DNA: TGTGCCAGCACCCCGGTGGGAGGGCCCCCCGGGGAGCTGTTTTTT. Translating gives CASTPVGGPPGELFF.

The V call is TRBV6-5, the J call TRBJ2-3; 10 bases are shared with TRBD2. Trimming at V came to 6 bases and at J to 6 bases, leaving 3 bases not matched to a gene. Germline lookup yields CDR1 MNHEY and CDR2 SVGAGI. This CDR3 comprises 13 residues. CDR3 protein: CASSATSGDTQYF. The CDR3 nucleotides read TGTGCCAGCAGCGCGACTAGCGGGGATACGCAGTATTTT.

This clone has only a few counts. The chain employs TRBV4-1 and TRBJ1-6; 11 positions agree with TRBD1. Germline lookup yields CDR1 MGHRA and CDR2 YSYEKL. The junction had 13 bases not matched to a gene; V was cut back by 5 bases and J by 16 bases. The CDR3 is 15 residues long. CDR3 loop: CASSSAGTGGRELHF. Here the CDR3 DNA reads TGCGCCAGCAGCTCGGCCGGGACAGGGGGACGGGAACTCCACTTT.

This clone came up once. This chain uses TRBV7-9 with TRBJ1-2; D uncertain. In germline, CDR1 is SEHNR, CDR2 FQNEAQ (reference sequence). The CDR3 is made up of 13 amino acids. Trimming cost V 2 bases and J 5 bases, with 9 bases left between them. CDR3 sequence (DNA): TGTGCCAGCAGCTTACGGGAGAGTTATGGCTACACCTTC. Amino acids: CASSLRESYGYTF.

V usage is TRBV6-5 and J usage is TRBJ2-3, with 8 bases lining up with TRBD1. Germline trimming cut 6 bases from V and 7 bases from J; bases unmatched to any gene: 9. Germline CDR1 and CDR2: MNHEY and SVGAGI. The CDR3 has 14 amino acids. The CDR3 bases are TGTGCCAGCAGCCAGAGACAGGGGATTAATACGCAGTATTTT. Its protein product is CASSQRQGINTQYF.